A selection of T cell receptor beta chains follows, all from one sample in a study of cytomegalovirus exposure and HLA in healthy donors. Profiled with immunoSEQ multiplex PCR; TCRdb holds only in-frame clones, not every one. This sample has approximately 100,000 clones, with around 73% found just once. Sequencing used PBMCs. The receptors shown here come from a woman aged 40 to 55 in good health and CMV-seronegative. Each CDR3 is given with its conserved first and last residue. A D gene is named only where the DNA matches it firmly.

TRBV27,NA,TRBJ1-1,CASGYGAGVGEAFF,TGTGCCAGCGGCTATGGGGCAGGGGTTGGTGAAGCTTTCTTT
TRBV18,NA,TRBJ2-2,CASSPLRDRYTGELFF,TGTGCCAGCTCACCATTGCGGGACAGATACACCGGGGAGCTGTTTTTT
TRBV7-2,TRBD1,TRBJ1-5,CASSTPAGTDAYSNQPQHF,TGTGCCAGCAGCACGCCAGCCGGGACAGATGCTTATAGCAATCAGCCCCAGCATTTT
TRBV10-3,TRBD2,TRBJ2-7,CAISAGLVAYEQYF,TGTGCCATCAGTGCCGGACTAGTCGCCTACGAGCAGTACTTC
TRBV7-6,NA,TRBJ2-1,CASSLDWGRKEQFF,TGTGCCAGCAGCTTAGACTGGGGCCGCAAGGAGCAGTTCTTC
TRBV4-3,NA,TRBJ2-7,CASSQTEEAGKKAYEQYF,TGCGCCAGCAGCCAAACTGAGGAGGCGGGTAAAAAAGCCTACGAGCAGTACTTC
TRBV18,TRBD1,TRBJ2-1,CASSPGQGAGEQFF,TGTGCCAGCTCACCGGGACAGGGGGCCGGTGAGCAGTTCTTC
TRBV30,TRBD2,TRBJ2-7,CALTSGTYEQYF,TGTGCCTTGACTAGCGGGACCTACGAGCAGTACTTC
TRBV5-1,TRBD2,TRBJ2-7,CASRLAGGNEGYEQYF,TGCGCCAGCAGACTAGCGGGAGGAAACGAAGGCTACGAGCAGTACTTC
TRBV28,NA,TRBJ1-1,CASSLTREDTEAFF,TGTGCCAGCAGTTTAACGAGGGAGGACACTGAAGCTTTCTTT
TRBV10-3,NA,TRBJ2-7,CAISEYQGWNEQYF,TGTGCCATCAGTGAGTATCAGGGTTGGAACGAGCAGTACTTC
TRBV28,TRBD1,TRBJ2-7,CASSLVGRGTYEQYF,TGTGCCAGCAGTTTGGTAGGCAGGGGGACCTACGAGCAGTACTTC